This T cell receptor beta chain was captured by sequencing in a study of beta chain features in type 1 diabetes. The study, taken as a whole, reports: Type 1 diabetes patients showed fewer insertions and more deletions at VDJ junctions. Whether HLA type influences TCRB rearrangement remained unresolved here.

The isolated RNA, all of it, was reverse transcribed, so expressed TCRB transcripts were what got sequenced. The table came from immunoSEQ multiplex PCR; TCRdb's copy has only in-frame clones and leaves some out. The profile shows 400,000 to 550,000 clones, about an eighth of them singletons. This clone was picked up a small number of times. Its antigen remains unknown. The sample was naive CD4+ T cells from blood. This TCR was recovered from a woman aged 18 to 35 in good health.

For the CDR3, the DNA is TGCAGTGCTAGAAGAGGGAGACTGTTTTTT. Translated, it gives CSARRGRLFF. This rearrangement joins TRBV20-1 to TRBJ1-4, with D hard to call. Trimming removed 2 bases from V and 13 bases from J, with 8 bases in between. Germline V gives CDR1 DFQATT, CDR2 SNEGSKA (reference sequence). The CDR3 runs 10 residues.